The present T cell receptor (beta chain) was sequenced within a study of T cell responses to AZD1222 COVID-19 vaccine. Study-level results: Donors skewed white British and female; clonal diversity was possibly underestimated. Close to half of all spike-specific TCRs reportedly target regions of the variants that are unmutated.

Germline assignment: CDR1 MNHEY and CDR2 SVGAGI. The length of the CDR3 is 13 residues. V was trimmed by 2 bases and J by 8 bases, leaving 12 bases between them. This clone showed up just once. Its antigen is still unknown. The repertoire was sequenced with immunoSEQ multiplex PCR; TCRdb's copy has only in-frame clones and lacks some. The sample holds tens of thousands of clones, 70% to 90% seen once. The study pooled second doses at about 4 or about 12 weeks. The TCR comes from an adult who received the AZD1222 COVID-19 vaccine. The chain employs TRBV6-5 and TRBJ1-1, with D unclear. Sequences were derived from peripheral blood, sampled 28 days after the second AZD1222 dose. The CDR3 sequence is CASSYRFVGEAFF. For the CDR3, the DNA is TGTGCCAGCAGTTACCGGTTCGTCGGGGAAGCTTTCTTT.